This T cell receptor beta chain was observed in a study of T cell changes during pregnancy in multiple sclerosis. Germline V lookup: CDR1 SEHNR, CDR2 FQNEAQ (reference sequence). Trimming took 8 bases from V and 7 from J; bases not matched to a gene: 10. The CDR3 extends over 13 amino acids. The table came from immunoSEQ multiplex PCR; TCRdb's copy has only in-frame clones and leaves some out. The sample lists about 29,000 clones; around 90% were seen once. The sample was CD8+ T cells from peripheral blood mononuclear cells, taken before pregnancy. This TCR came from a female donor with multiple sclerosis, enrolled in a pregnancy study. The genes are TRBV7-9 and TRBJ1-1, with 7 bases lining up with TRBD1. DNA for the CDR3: TGTGCCAGCCGGGGACAGACCAACCATGAAGCTTTCTTT. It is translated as CASRGQTNHEAFF.